This T cell receptor (beta chain) was captured by sequencing in a study of beta chain features in type 1 diabetes. This clone was detected ten times or more. What it recognizes is unknown. Study observations and caveats: Across all four CD4+ subsets, people with type 1 diabetes showed modestly shorter TCRB CDR3s.

The germline gives CDR1 MNHNS, CDR2 SASEGT. V lost 6 bases, J lost 7 bases, and 11 bases stayed unmatched. The CDR3 length is 15 residues. As every portion of the isolated RNA was reverse transcribed, the sequencing read expressed TCRB transcripts. Here immunoSEQ multiplex PCR was the method, and the copy in TCRdb shows in-frame clones only, minus some. The sample lists 300,000 or so clones; roughly 9% were seen once. The sequencing input was central memory CD4+ T cells from blood. The genes are TRBV6-1 and TRBJ2-1, with 8 bases aligning to TRBD1. This TCR derives from a man aged 25 to 40 with type 1 diabetes. The CDR3 DNA follows: TGTGCCAGCAGCCACCCGGACAGGGAAATAAATGAGCAGTTCTTC. As protein: CASSHPDREINEQFF.